One sample yielded the 18 T cell receptor beta chains listed below, sequenced in a study of blood T cell repertoires in COVID-19. TCRdb's copy holds only in-frame clones and misses some; the assay was immunoSEQ multiplex PCR. The sample includes hundreds of thousands of clones, roughly 88% of them seen just once. Input material: peripheral blood. Every receptor here comes from a woman aged 25 to 39 with active or convalescent COVID-19.

CDR3 region: CASSEGLGRYNEQFF. Here the CDR3 DNA reads TGTGCCAGCAGCGAGGGACTAGGAAGGTACAATGAGCAGTTCTTC. The V gene is TRBV7-2, the J gene TRBJ2-1; 8 positions match TRBD2. Losses at the gene ends were 5 bases for V and 4 bases for J; bases not matched to a gene: 7. The CDR3 consists of 15 residues. Germline lookup yields CDR1 SGHTA and CDR2 FQGNSA.

J is TRBJ1-1 and V is TRBV7-9, with 8 bases that match TRBD1. The CDR3 spans 14 residues. Germline values: CDR1 SEHNR, CDR2 FQNEAQ (reference sequence). The J segment lost 3 bases and the V segment lost 1 base, leaving 1 base of the junction unmatched. The CDR3 DNA follows: TGTGCCAGCAGCTTAGGGACAGGGCACACTGAAGCTTTCTTT. Translated: CASSLGTGHTEAFF.

This clone was recorded a few times. The rearrangement links TRBV18 to TRBJ2-3; 10 positions agree with TRBD2. The CDR3 is 16 amino acids. CDR1 is KGHSH, CDR2 LQKENI, per germline. The V segment lost 3 bases and the J segment 4 bases; nucleotides outside the gene matches: 7. The CDR3 DNA reads as TGTGCCAGCTCACCTCTGTCTAGCGGGAGACCAGATACGCAGTATTTT. As protein: CASSPLSSGRPDTQYF. Combining the CDR3 with reference TRBV18 and TRBJ2-3 gives the whole variable domain NAGVMQNPRHLVRRRGQEARLRCSPMKGHSHVYWYRQLPEEGLKFMVYLQKENIIDESGMPKERFSAEFPKEGPSILRIQQVVRGDSAAYFCASSPLSSGRPDTQYFGPGTRLTVL.

The chain uses TRBV3-1 (or the pseudogene TRBV3-2) and TRBJ1-2; 9 bases agree with TRBD1. The CDR3 covers 15 residues. The germline CDR1 and CDR2 sequences are LGHDT and YNNKEL (reference sequence). With 4 bases clipped from V and 4 bases from J, the junction kept 7 bases outside the gene matches. The CDR3 bases are TGTGCCAGCAGCCTCGACAAACAGGGGGCCTATGGCTACACCTTC. It is translated as CASSLDKQGAYGYTF.

This chain joins TRBV7-8 and TRBJ1-1; D is ambiguous. V lost 5 bases to trimming and J lost 0 bases, with 7 bases between them. This CDR3 is 13 amino acids long. The germline V gene encodes CDR1 SGHVS and CDR2 FQNEAQ. CDR3 DNA: TGTGCCAGCAGCCCTAAGATGAACACTGAAGCTTTCTTT. Residues: CASSPKMNTEAFF. Drawing the rest from reference TRBV7-8 and TRBJ1-1, the complete variable domain is GAGVSQSPRYKVAKRGQDVALRCDPISGHVSLFWYQQALGQGPEFLTYFQNEAQLDKSGLPSDRFFAERPEGSVSTLKIQRTQQEDSAVYLCASSPKMNTEAFFGQGTRLTVV.

This clone has just a few counts. The genes are TRBV18 and TRBJ1-1; 7 nucleotides line up with TRBD1. V was pared by 5 bases and J by 4 bases, with 7 bases of the junction left unmatched. The CDR3 contains 14 residues. CDR1 is KGHSH, CDR2 LQKENI, per germline. The CDR3 DNA reads as TGTGCCAGCTCAATGACAGGGTCGTTCACTGAAGCTTTCTTT. Translation: CASSMTGSFTEAFF. The complete variable domain, with remaining parts taken from reference TRBV18 and TRBJ1-1, reads NAGVMQNPRHLVRRRGQEARLRCSPMKGHSHVYWYRQLPEEGLKFMVYLQKENIIDESGMPKERFSAEFPKEGPSILRIQQVVRGDSAAYFCASSMTGSFTEAFFGQGTRLTVV.

This clone was counted once. V and J are TRBV5-3 and TRBJ1-2; no clear D. TRBV5-3 is an ORF; its function is uncertain. V lost 4 bases to trimming and J lost 6 bases, with 16 bases between them. This CDR3 has 14 amino acids. The CDR3: CARSLPSVGDGYTF. The CDR3 DNA is TGTGCCAGAAGCCTCCCTAGCGTCGGGGATGGCTACACCTTC.

The J gene is TRBJ1-4, the V gene TRBV5-4; TRBD1 is a possible D gene (6 bases). From germline, CDR1 is SGHNT and CDR2 YYREEE (reference sequence). This CDR3 has 15 residues. V shed 0 bases and J shed 6 bases, with 12 bases lying between them. The CDR3 bases are TGTGCCAGCAGCTTGGATACAGGGCCTGATGAAAAACTGTTTTTT. Encoded protein: CASSLDTGPDEKLFF.

This sequence joins TRBV18 and TRBJ1-1; D remains ambiguous. Trimming left V 3 bases short and J 2 bases short, with 13 bases between. There are 15 residues in the CDR3. Germline V lookup: CDR1 KGHSH, CDR2 LQKENI. The CDR3 protein is CASSPRELGNTEAFF. The CDR3 DNA reads as TGTGCCAGCTCACCGCGGGAACTCGGAAACACTGAAGCTTTCTTT. The whole variable domain, filled in from reference TRBV18 and TRBJ1-1, reads NAGVMQNPRHLVRRRGQEARLRCSPMKGHSHVYWYRQLPEEGLKFMVYLQKENIIDESGMPKERFSAEFPKEGPSILRIQQVVRGDSAAYFCASSPRELGNTEAFFGQGTRLTVV.

The chain carries TRBV7-2 and TRBJ1-2, with 9 bases fitting TRBD1. The germline V gene encodes CDR1 SGHTA and CDR2 FQGNSA. Trimming cost V 5 bases and J 6 bases; bases outside gene matches: 16. The length of the CDR3 is 17 residues. CDR3 DNA: TGTGCCAGCAGCGTAGGATCTCGCGGGACAGGGACCCATGGCTACACCTTC. Translation: CASSVGSRGTGTHGYTF.

This chain connects TRBV12-5 to TRBJ2-5; 10 positions match TRBD2. V lost 2 bases and J lost 5; bases outside the gene matches: 14. Germline V gene lookup returns CDR1 LGHNT and CDR2 FRNRAP. The CDR3 runs to 18 residues. The CDR3 DNA sequence: TGTGCTAGTGGTTTGCCCCCCCCTAGCGGGGGCTGGTCGGAGACCCAGTACTTC. Protein sequence: CASGLPPPSGGWSETQYF.

The CDR3 protein is CSVVKGSIVVGPRTDTQYF. CDR3 bases: TGCAGCGTCGTAAAAGGTTCGATTGTTGTGGGCCCCCGCACAGATACGCAGTATTTT. The J gene is TRBJ2-3, the V gene TRBV29-1; D ambiguous. Germline assignment: CDR1 SQVTM and CDR2 ANQGSEA. Trimming stripped 6 bases from V and 1 base from J, with 29 bases between. The CDR3 is 19 residues long.

The chain has TRBV4-1 and TRBJ1-5, with a tentative D call TRBD1 (6 bases). Trimming shortened V by 1 base and J by 2 bases, and 15 bases separated the two germline ends. The germline V gene encodes CDR1 MGHRA and CDR2 YSYEKL. This CDR3 region has 17 residues. CDR3 residues: CASSQGKVGGRNQPQHF. In DNA, the CDR3 is TGCGCCAGCAGCCAAGGGAAGGTAGGGGGTCGCAATCAGCCCCAGCATTTT.

The chain carries TRBV11-2 and TRBJ2-5; 11 positions match TRBD2. V was pared by 6 bases and J by 2 bases, with 5 bases of the junction left unmatched. CDR1 and CDR2 from the germline V gene are SGHAT and FQNNGV. The CDR3 runs to 15 residues. The CDR3 DNA follows: TGTGCCAGCAGTGGAAGACTAGCGGGACAAGAGACCCAGTACTTC. This codes for CASSGRLAGQETQYF. The variable domain in full, with the rest retrieved from reference TRBV11-2 and TRBJ2-5, is EAGVAQSPRYKIIEKRQSVAFWCNPISGHATLYWYQQILGQGPKLLIQFQNNGVVDDSQLPKDRFSAERLKGVDSTLKIQPAKLEDSAVYLCASSGRLAGQETQYFGPGTRLLVL.

CDR3 in DNA: TGTGCCAGTAGTATAGGACAGAATAGCAATCAGCCCCAGCATTTT. Amino acids: CASSIGQNSNQPQHF. This rearrangement joins TRBV19 to TRBJ1-5, with D perhaps TRBD1 (5 bases). Germline V lookup: CDR1 LNHDA, CDR2 SQIVND (reference sequence). The CDR3 sequence is 15 residues long. With 1 base removed from V and 0 bases from J, the gap between germline ends came to 7 bases.

The V and J genes are TRBV5-1 and TRBJ2-7; 11 bases align to TRBD1. Germline V gene lookup returns CDR1 SGHRS and CDR2 YFSETQ. There are 15 residues in the CDR3. The trim removed 4 bases at V and 2 bases at J, leaving 5 bases unmatched. CDR3 sequence (DNA): TGCGCCAGCAGCCCGGGACAGGGGGGCCCCTACGAGCAGTACTTC. Translating it yields CASSPGQGGPYEQYF.

The chain carries TRBV19 and TRBJ2-2; D not resolved. The CDR3 is 18 residues long. With 0 bases removed from V and 7 bases from J, the gap between germline ends came to 21 bases. From germline, CDR1 is LNHDA and CDR2 SQIVND (reference sequence). DNA for the CDR3: TGTGCCAGTAGTATAGACCCCGTGGCCCGGAGTGTTGGCGGGGAGCTGTTTTTT. Translating gives CASSIDPVARSVGGELFF. The variable domain in full, with the rest retrieved from reference TRBV19 and TRBJ2-2, is DGGITQSPKYLFRKEGQNVTLSCEQNLNHDAMYWYRQDPGQGLRLIYYSQIVNDFQKGDIAEGYSVSREKKESFPLTVTSAQKNPTAFYLCASSIDPVARSVGGELFFGEGSRLTVL.

This clone was found once. DNA of the CDR3: TGCGCCAGCAGCTGGGGGCAGAACACTGAAGCTTTCTTT. Translation: CASSWGQNTEAFF. The J gene is TRBJ1-1, the V gene TRBV5-1, with a tentative D call TRBD1 (6 bases). The V and J ends lost 3 bases and 1 base respectively, with 7 bases between them. There are 13 residues in the CDR3. Germline assignment: CDR1 SGHRS and CDR2 YFSETQ.